The clone carrying this T cell receptor (beta chain) was detected ten times or more. Trimming removed 0 bases from V and 9 bases from J, with 8 bases in between. From germline, CDR1 is DFQATT and CDR2 SNEGSKA (reference sequence). This CDR3 comprises 11 residues. For TCR beta, libraries came from iRepertoire HTBI primers and Arm-PCR of CDR3 regions. TCRdb analysed the multiplex PCR reads with MiXCR anew, one entry per CDR3 protein. The sample holds 350,000 to 550,000 distinct CDR3 sequences, about a sixth seen once. These data come from a study of regulatory T cells in long-lasting Graves disease. The time point is: newly diagnosed GD, antithyroid drugs for less than 3 months. From PBMCs, RNA was extracted and then used to make the TCR library. The same specimen was also included in a second study, on T cells in Graves' hyperthyroidism and ophthalmopathy. That paper notes: Pregnant or lactating patients were excluded, as were those with uncontrolled infection or other autoimmune disease. A model of 13 V-J features distinguished ophthalmopathy from stable hyperthyroidism.

The sequence came from a woman younger than 35 with Graves disease. Material: peripheral blood mononuclear cells (PBMCs), obtained at new diagnosis, from a patient treated with antithyroid drugs. The gene calls are TRBV20-1 and TRBJ1-1; tentative D call: TRBD1 (5 bases). The CDR3 is CSAREQEKAFF. For the CDR3, the DNA is TGCAGTGCTAGAGAACAGGAAAAAGCTTTCTTT.